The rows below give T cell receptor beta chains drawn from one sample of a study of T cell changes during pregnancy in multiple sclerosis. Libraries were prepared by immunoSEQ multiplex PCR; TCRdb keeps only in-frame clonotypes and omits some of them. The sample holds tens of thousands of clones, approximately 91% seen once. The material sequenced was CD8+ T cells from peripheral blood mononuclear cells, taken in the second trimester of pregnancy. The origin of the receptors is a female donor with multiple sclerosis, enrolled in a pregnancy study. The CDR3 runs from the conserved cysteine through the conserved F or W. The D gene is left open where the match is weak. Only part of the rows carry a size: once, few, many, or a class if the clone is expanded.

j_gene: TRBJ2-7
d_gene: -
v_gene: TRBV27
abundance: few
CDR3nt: TGTGCCAGCAGTCCCGGCCGGACAGTCTACGAGCAGTACTTC
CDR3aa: CASSPGRTVYEQYF

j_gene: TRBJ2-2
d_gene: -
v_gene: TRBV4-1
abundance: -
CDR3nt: TGCGCCAGCAGCCAAGATAGAGCGGAGGTAAACACCGGGGAGCTGTTTTTT
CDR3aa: CASSQDRAEVNTGELFF

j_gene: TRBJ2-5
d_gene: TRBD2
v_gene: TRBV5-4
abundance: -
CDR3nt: TGTGCCAGCTCACCCGGGGACGGGACTAGCGATGGGGAGACCCAGTACTTC
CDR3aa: CASSPGDGTSDGETQYF

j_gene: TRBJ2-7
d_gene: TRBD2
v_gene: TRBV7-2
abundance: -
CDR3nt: TGTGCCAGCAGCTTAGCGGGCCGCGGGAGGGTCCACGAGCAGTACTTC
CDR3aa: CASSLAGRGRVHEQYF

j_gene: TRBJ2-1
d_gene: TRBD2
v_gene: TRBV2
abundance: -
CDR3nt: TGTGCCAGCAGCCAGCGGGAGTCCCATGAGCAGTTCTTC
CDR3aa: CASSQRESHEQFF

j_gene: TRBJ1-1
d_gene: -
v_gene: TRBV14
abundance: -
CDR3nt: TGTGCCAGCAGGAAAACAGGGTTCACTGAAGCTTTCTTT
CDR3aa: CASRKTGFTEAFF

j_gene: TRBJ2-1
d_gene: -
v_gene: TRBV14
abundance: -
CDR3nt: TGTGCCAGCAGCCAGACTACCTACAATGAGCAGTTCTTC
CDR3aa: CASSQTTYNEQFF

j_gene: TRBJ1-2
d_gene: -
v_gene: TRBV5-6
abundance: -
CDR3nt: TGTGCCAGCAGTCCGGAGGGAGCTTTCTCCTATGGCTACACCTTC
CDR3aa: CASSPEGAFSYGYTF

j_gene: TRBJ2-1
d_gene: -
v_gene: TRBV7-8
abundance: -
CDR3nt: TGTGCCAGCAGCTTCCCCCGAGGCCAAAGCTCCTACAATGAGCAGTTCTTC
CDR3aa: CASSFPRGQSSYNEQFF

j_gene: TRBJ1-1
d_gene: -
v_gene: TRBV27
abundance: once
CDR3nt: TGTGCCAGCACTCAGGGAGGAATAGCTGAAGCTTTCTTT
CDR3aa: CASTQGGIAEAFF

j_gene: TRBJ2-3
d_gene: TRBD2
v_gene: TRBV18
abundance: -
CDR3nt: TGTGCCAGCTCACCTTTCCCCGATAGCGGGAGAGACATCACAGATACGCAGTATTTT
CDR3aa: CASSPFPDSGRDITDTQYF

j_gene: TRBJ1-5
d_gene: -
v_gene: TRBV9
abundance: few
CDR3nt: TGTGCCAGCAGCGTAGGCAGTCAGCCCCAGCATTTT
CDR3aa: CASSVGSQPQHF

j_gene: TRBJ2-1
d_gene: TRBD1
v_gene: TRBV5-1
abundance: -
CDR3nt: TGCGCCAGCAGCTGGTGGGACAGCCCCTACAATGAGCAGTTCTTC
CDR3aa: CASSWWDSPYNEQFF

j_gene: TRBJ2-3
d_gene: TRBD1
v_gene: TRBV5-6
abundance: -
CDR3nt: TGTGCCAGCAGCTTGGCGGGACAGGGAACAAGCACAGATACGCAGTATTTT
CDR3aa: CASSLAGQGTSTDTQYF